These 20 T cell receptor beta chains originate from one sample sequenced in a study of T cells in Graves' hyperthyroidism and ophthalmopathy. TCR beta CDR3 sequences were amplified from RNA transcripts. The TCR CDR3 was amplified in a first-round RT-PCR using the HTBI primer set. MiXCR, applied by TCRdb to the multiplex PCR reads, yields one record per CDR3 protein. The sample carries 500,000 to 750,000 distinct CDR3 sequences, more than 13% recorded once. The sample consisted of blood. The receptors stem from a woman aged 18-29 years with Graves' ophthalmopathy.

This clonotype was detected a few times. The chain carries TRBV5-1 and TRBJ2-3; TRBD1 agrees at 7 bases. This CDR3 spans 17 amino acids. Germline V CDR1 and CDR2: SGHRS, YFSETQ. V lost 1 base, J lost 0 bases, and 8 bases stayed unmatched. The CDR3 spells CASSLTGVASSTDTQYF. The CDR3 bases are TGCGCCAGCAGCTTGACAGGGGTCGCCTCTAGCACAGATACGCAGTATTTT.

This clonotype was seen repeatedly, ten times or more. V is TRBV7-2 and J is TRBJ2-5; maybe TRBD2 (5 bases). Trimming removed 1 base from V and 5 bases from J, with 8 bases in between. The germline gives CDR1 SGHTA, CDR2 FQGNSA. This CDR3 is built from 13 residues. CDR3: CASSLGGLETQYF. The CDR3 DNA sequence: TGTGCCAGCAGCTTAGGAGGGTTGGAGACCCAGTACTTC. Looking up the rest from reference TRBV7-2 and TRBJ2-5 gives the full variable domain: GAGVSQSPSNKVTEKGKDVELRCDPISGHTALYWYRQSLGQGLEFLIYFQGNSAPDKSGLPSDRFSAERTGGSVSTLTIQRTQQEDSAVYLCASSLGGLETQYFGPGTRLLVL.

This clonotype was picked up many times. This chain joins TRBV20-1 and TRBJ1-5; D ambiguous. CDR1 and CDR2 from the germline V gene are DFQATT and SNEGSKA (reference sequence). V dropped 3 bases and J dropped 0 bases, with 12 bases sitting between them. The CDR3 totals 15 residues. The CDR3 DNA reads TGCAGTGCTAGGCCTTTCGGGTATAGCAATCAGCCCCAGCATTTT. Protein sequence: CSARPFGYSNQPQHF.

There are many counts of this clonotype. This chain's CDR3 is CASSDIVTANSPLHF. In DNA form, the CDR3 reads TGTGCCAGCAGTGATATTGTGACAGCAAATTCACCCCTCCACTTT. The V gene is TRBV2, the J gene TRBJ1-6, with a tentative D call TRBD1 (5 bases). Trimming shortened V by 3 bases and J by 7 bases, and 13 bases separated the two germline ends. The CDR3 sequence is 15 residues long. Per the germline V gene, CDR1 is SNHLY and CDR2 is FYNNEI.

This chain joins TRBV7-9 and TRBJ2-1, with unresolved D. CDR3 length: 14 amino acids. V lost 7 bases, J lost 5 bases, and 15 bases lay in between. Germline V gene sequence: CDR1 SEHNR, CDR2 FQNEAQ (reference sequence). The CDR3 loop is CASIPGPTHNEQFF. The CDR3 DNA reads as TGTGCCAGCATCCCAGGACCCACCCACAATGAGCAGTTCTTC.

The rearrangement joins TRBV30 to TRBJ2-1; 11 nucleotides align to TRBD2. Germline CDR1 reads GTSNPN; CDR2 reads SVGIG (reference sequence). With V trimmed by 4 bases and J by 1 base, 12 bases remained unmatched. This CDR3 region has 18 residues. In DNA, the CDR3 is TGTGCCTGGACCGGCTATAGCGGGAGGGCCAGGTCCTACAATGAGCAGTTCTTC. Protein: CAWTGYSGRARSYNEQFF.

CDR3 sequence reads: CATSDLGQGFNEQFF. DNA for the CDR3: TGTGCCACCAGTGATTTAGGACAGGGTTTCAATGAGCAGTTCTTC. V and J are TRBV24-1 and TRBJ2-1; 8 nucleotides agree with TRBD1. Germline loops: CDR1 KGHDR, CDR2 SFDVKD. The CDR3 length is 15 residues. Trimming at V came to 1 base and at J to 6 bases, leaving 4 bases not matched to a gene.

In its sample, this clonotype was seen a few times. This rearrangement joins TRBV27 to TRBJ2-3; TRBD1 matches at 10 bases. Germline V gives CDR1 MNHEY, CDR2 SMNVEV (reference sequence). V trimming: 3 bases; J trimming: 3 bases; junction bases outside the gene matches: 3. The CDR3 has 15 residues. DNA for the CDR3: TGTGCCAGCAGTTTTGACAGGGGGCAAACAGATACGCAGTATTTT. It specifies CASSFDRGQTDTQYF.

Ten or more counts support this clonotype. J is TRBJ2-7 and V is TRBV11-2, with D hard to call. The germline CDR1 and CDR2 sequences are SGHAT and FQNNGV. Between the trimmed V and J ends, which lost 5 bases and 3 bases, there was a span of 14 bases. This CDR3 has 14 amino acids. The CDR3 DNA is TGTGCCAGCAGCCATATCGCCGTCGTCTACGAGCAGTACTTC. It yields the protein CASSHIAVVYEQYF.

J is TRBJ1-5 and V is TRBV6-2 or TRBV6-3; 11 bases are shared with TRBD1. Germline assignment: CDR1 MNHEY and CDR2 SVGEGT. Germline trimming cut 5 bases from V and 6 bases from J; bases unmatched to any gene: 6. This CDR3 has 15 amino acids. The CDR3 nucleotides are TGTGCCAGCAGTGGGACAGGGGGTTCGGTTCAGCCCCAGCATTTT. It codes for CASSGTGGSVQPQHF.

This clonotype was picked up many times. This chain's CDR3 is CASRTSVIYEQYF. The CDR3, as DNA: TGTGCCAGCCGGACTAGCGTCATCTACGAGCAGTACTTC. V gene TRBV28 combines with J gene TRBJ2-7, with 9 positions matching TRBD2. The CDR3 contains 13 residues. V lost 8 bases, J lost 3 bases, and 5 bases stayed unmatched. Germline CDR1 reads MDHEN; CDR2 reads SYDVKM.

In its sample, this clonotype was seen many times. The chain couples TRBV20-1 to TRBJ2-5, with 12 bases lining up with TRBD2. Germline V gene sequence: CDR1 DFQATT, CDR2 SNEGSKA (reference sequence). This CDR3 spans 14 amino acids. Germline trimming cut 4 bases from V and 5 bases from J; bases unmatched to any gene: 5. The DNA of the CDR3 is TGCAGTGCTAAACTAGCGGGAGGCGGGGAGACCCAGTACTTC. It yields the protein CSAKLAGGGETQYF.

The V gene is TRBV19, the J gene TRBJ2-1; D unclear. From germline, CDR1 is LNHDA and CDR2 SQIVND (reference sequence). V was pared by 5 bases and J by 5 bases, with 13 bases between. The CDR3 is made up of 14 amino acids. The CDR3 DNA reads TGTGCCAGTAGTCGGTCAGTGAGGAACAATGAGCAGTTCTTC. This sequence encodes CASSRSVRNNEQFF.

At least ten counts were recorded for this clonotype. The rearrangement links TRBV3-1 to TRBJ1-1, with D uncertain. The ends were cut back, 1 base at V and 11 bases at J, with 17 bases in the middle. The germline V gene has CDR1 LGHDT and CDR2 YNNKEL (reference sequence). The CDR3 spans 14 residues. The CDR3 is CASSQVMPADEAFF. The CDR3 nucleotides read TGTGCCAGCAGCCAAGTAATGCCCGCGGACGAGGCTTTCTTT.

J is TRBJ2-7 and V is TRBV2; D might be TRBD2 (6 bases). This CDR3 spans 14 amino acids. The germline CDR1 and CDR2 sequences are SNHLY and FYNNEI. The germline V and J ends were trimmed by 7 bases and 2 bases, with 15 bases remaining between them. CDR3: CASIWGDATYEQYF. For the CDR3, the DNA is TGTGCCAGCATCTGGGGGGACGCCACCTACGAGCAGTACTTC. Supplemented by reference TRBV2 and TRBJ2-7, the full variable domain reads EPEVTQTPSHQVTQMGQEVILRCVPISNHLYFYWYRQILGQKVEFLVSFYNNEISEKSEIFDDQFSVERPDGSNFTLKIRSTKLEDSAMYFCASIWGDATYEQYFGPGTRLTVT.

This clonotype has ten or more counts. V usage is TRBV7-2 and J usage is TRBJ1-2; D may be TRBD1 (5 bases). Trimming stripped 1 base from V and 4 bases from J, with 13 bases between. Germline V gives CDR1 SGHTA, CDR2 FQGNSA. This CDR3 has 15 amino acids. CDR3 bases: TGTGCCAGCAGCTTAGATCGGCAGGGCCTCTATGGCTACACCTTC. This encodes CASSLDRQGLYGYTF.

At least ten counts were recorded for this clonotype. The chain links TRBV5-1 to TRBJ2-5, with D perhaps matching TRBD2 (5 bases). The CDR3 runs 17 residues. Germline V gene data show CDR1 as SGHRS and CDR2 as YFSETQ. V lost 3 bases, J lost 1 base, and 19 bases lay in between. Written as DNA, the CDR3 is TGCGCCAGCAGCTGGGAAGGAGGACGGATGCGCCAAGAGACCCAGTACTTC. This translates into CASSWEGGRMRQETQYF. The full variable domain, completed using reference TRBV5-1 and TRBJ2-5, is KAGVTQTPRYLIKTRGQQVTLSCSPISGHRSVSWYQQTPGQGLQFLFEYFSETQRNKGNFPGRFSGRQFSNSRSEMNVSTLELGDSALYLCASSWEGGRMRQETQYFGPGTRLLVL.

Details on this clonotype: A much larger clone lies a single base off, so this may be a read error. The chain uses TRBV7-2 and TRBJ2-1; a possible D gene is TRBD2 (6 bases). Looked up from germline, CDR1 is SGHTA and CDR2 is FQGNSA. Trimming pared 4 bases from V and 2 bases from J, leaving 18 bases between. The CDR3 has 17 amino acids. This chain's CDR3 is CASSSEGLGGPYNEQFF. DNA of the CDR3: TGTGCCAGCAGCTCCGAAGGATTGGGAGGCCCCTACAATGAGCAGTTCTTC.

The sample holds a few counts of this clonotype. The chain carries TRBV19 and TRBJ2-7, with a weak D call TRBD2 (6 bases). Germline assignment: CDR1 LNHDA and CDR2 SQIVND (reference sequence). Trimming removed 4 bases at V and 4 bases at J, with 11 bases between. The CDR3 contains 13 residues. The DNA of the CDR3 is TGTGCCAGTAGTACCGCGGGGTGGTACGAGCAGTACTTC. It is translated as CASSTAGWYEQYF.

This clonotype was observed at least ten times. V and J are TRBV2 and TRBJ1-4; TRBD1 agrees at 10 bases. Trimming at V came to 3 bases and at J to 5 bases, leaving 3 bases not matched to a gene. This CDR3 contains 15 residues. Germline V gene lookup returns CDR1 SNHLY and CDR2 FYNNEI. CDR3 in DNA: TGTGCCAGCAGTGACCCGGGACAGGGGAATGAAAAACTGTTTTTT. Its protein product is CASSDPGQGNEKLFF.